This note documents a single T cell receptor beta chain sequence. Its antigen is currently unknown. The time point is: week 35, safety follow-up. A single vaccine dose contained 300 ug of mutant IDH1 20-mer peptide, and topical imiquimod was used with it. Patients in the study were vaccinated eight times, receiving shots in weeks 1, 3, 5, 7, 11, 15, 19 and 23. Donor diagnoses consisted of new WHO grade 3 or 4 IDH1-mutant, ATRX-lost astrocytomas. The data stem from a study of a mutant IDH1 vaccine in newly diagnosed glioma. Across the study: Vaccine administration was initiated 4-6 weeks following radiotherapy alone, or with temozolomide cycles. Patients had received radiotherapy, temozolomide, or both previously, most receiving both.

In germline, CDR1 is SGHNT, CDR2 YYREEE (reference sequence). V was clipped by 4 bases and J by 1 base; unmatched bases: 2. CDR3 length equals 13 residues. The data were produced by immunoSEQ multiplex PCR, yet TCRdb's version contains in-frame clones alone and is incomplete. This table has some 33,000 clones, 60% to 80% appearing once. The sequence was obtained from a woman in her twenties or thirties with glioma. Some clones in this sample may be carry-over from other donors' samples. The chain couples TRBV5-4 to TRBJ2-7; 7 positions agree with TRBD1. Here the sequenced sample was PBMCs, taken from a glioma patient whose treatment included an IDH1 peptide vaccine. CDR3 sequence reads: CASSQGESYEQYF. The CDR3 bases are TGTGCCAGCAGCCAGGGGGAATCCTACGAGCAGTACTTC. The full variable domain, its missing parts supplied by reference TRBV5-4 and TRBJ2-7, is ETGVTQSPTHLIKTRGQQVTLRCSSQSGHNTVSWYQQALGQGPQFIFQYYREEENGRGNFPPRFSGLQFPNYSSELNVNALELDDSALYLCASSQGESYEQYFGPGTRLTVT.